The rows below give T cell receptor beta chains drawn from one sample of a study of identical twins. TCRdb reanalysed the 5' RACE reads using MiXCR and keeps one entry per CDR3 protein. The sample comprises around 510,000 distinct CDR3 sequences, roughly an eighth of which are singletons, and around 0.98% rests with the top ten. The same data also went into a second study, on yellow fever vaccine responses in identical twins.

The sample taken for sequencing was CD4+ T cells sorted from blood. These receptors came from a woman under 30 in good health. CDR3s include the opening cysteine and the closing phenylalanine or tryptophan. The order of the fields is J gene, clone size, D gene, V gene, CDR3 protein, CDR3 DNA. A D gene is named only where the DNA matches it firmly. The size of a clone is reported for some rows only, either as once, few or many, or as a class for expanded clones.

J: TRBJ2-7; size: many; D: -; V: TRBV2; CDR3: CASSGLRTASYEQYF; DNA: TGTGCCAGCAGTGGGCTTCGGACAGCCTCCTACGAGCAGTACTTC
J: TRBJ2-7; size: few; D: TRBD1; V: TRBV4-3; CDR3: CASSQDPRQGSNEQYF; DNA: TGCGCCAGCAGCCAAGATCCAAGACAGGGGAGCAACGAGCAGTACTTC
J: TRBJ2-2; size: -; D: TRBD2; V: TRBV12-3/TRBV12-4; CDR3: CASSFLAGGMVGELFF; DNA: TGTGCCAGCAGTTTCCTAGCGGGAGGGATGGTCGGGGAGCTGTTTTTT
J: TRBJ2-7; size: few; D: TRBD1; V: TRBV5-1; CDR3: CASFVPGGGEQYF; DNA: TGCGCCAGCTTCGTTCCAGGGGGCGGTGAGCAGTACTTC
J: TRBJ2-3; size: few; D: TRBD2; V: TRBV30; CDR3: CACPRQRGGTDTQYF; DNA: TGTGCCTGCCCCCGCCAGCGGGGGGGCACAGATACGCAGTATTTT
J: TRBJ2-7; size: -; D: -; V: TRBV7-9; CDR3: CASSLAFRERDEQYF; DNA: TGTGCCAGCAGCTTAGCTTTCCGCGAAAGGGACGAGCAGTACTTC
J: TRBJ2-5; size: -; D: -; V: TRBV7-2; CDR3: CASSKGSGETQYF; DNA: TGTGCCAGCAGCAAGGGCTCGGGAGAGACCCAGTACTTC
J: TRBJ2-1; size: -; D: -; V: TRBV4-3; CDR3: CASSRAKGGYNEQFF; DNA: TGCGCCAGCAGCCGTGCAAAGGGGGGATACAATGAGCAGTTCTTC
J: TRBJ1-2; size: many; D: TRBD1; V: TRBV10-3; CDR3: CAIRSDRGNYGYTF; DNA: TGTGCCATCAGATCGGACAGGGGAAACTATGGCTACACCTTC
J: TRBJ2-1; size: -; D: TRBD1; V: TRBV10-3; CDR3: CAISPGTGYNEQFF; DNA: TGTGCCATCAGTCCCGGGACAGGGTACAATGAGCAGTTCTTC
J: TRBJ2-1; size: many; D: -; V: TRBV6-4; CDR3: CASSDPSNEQFF; DNA: TGTGCCAGCAGTGACCCGAGCAATGAGCAGTTCTTC
J: TRBJ2-2; size: many; D: -; V: TRBV5-1; CDR3: CASRDQGAGELFF; DNA: TGCGCCAGCAGAGACCAGGGCGCCGGGGAGCTGTTTTTT
J: TRBJ2-4; size: many; D: TRBD2; V: TRBV12-3/TRBV12-4; CDR3: CASSFLSGSKNIQYF; DNA: TGTGCCAGCAGTTTTCTTAGCGGGAGCAAAAACATTCAGTACTTC
J: TRBJ2-7; size: -; D: TRBD2; V: TRBV7-2; CDR3: CASSANPGLAGSYEQYF; DNA: TGTGCCAGCAGCGCAAATCCCGGACTAGCGGGGTCCTACGAGCAGTACTTC
J: TRBJ2-3; size: -; D: -; V: TRBV7-2; CDR3: CASSPRTQRVADTQYF; DNA: TGTGCCAGCAGCCCGCGAACTCAACGGGTCGCAGATACGCAGTATTTT
J: TRBJ2-3; size: -; D: TRBD2; V: TRBV6-2/TRBV6-3; CDR3: CASSWGLAGVPTQYF; DNA: TGTGCCAGCAGTTGGGGACTAGCGGGAGTGCCCACGCAGTATTTT
J: TRBJ2-3; size: -; D: -; V: TRBV20-1; CDR3: CSARGWTGGGPSTDTQYF; DNA: TGCAGTGCTAGAGGATGGACCGGGGGCGGGCCTAGCACAGATACGCAGTATTTT
J: TRBJ1-1; size: -; D: TRBD1; V: TRBV28; CDR3: CASSPPTGVNTEAFF; DNA: TGTGCCAGCAGTCCGCCGACAGGGGTGAACACTGAAGCTTTCTTT
J: TRBJ2-1; size: -; D: -; V: TRBV15; CDR3: CATSPRRREQFF; DNA: TGTGCCACCAGTCCTCGACGGAGAGAGCAGTTCTTC
J: TRBJ2-3; size: many; D: TRBD2; V: TRBV28; CDR3: CASSSGTSGRAGKDTQYF; DNA: TGTGCCAGCAGTTCCGGGACTAGCGGGAGGGCCGGAAAAGATACGCAGTATTTT
J: TRBJ2-7; size: -; D: TRBD2; V: TRBV5-1; CDR3: CASSQRWFAGEADEQYF; DNA: TGCGCCAGCAGCCAACGCTGGTTCGCGGGAGAGGCTGACGAGCAGTACTTC
J: TRBJ1-5; size: many; D: -; V: TRBV12-3/TRBV12-4; CDR3: CASSYGNQPQHF; DNA: TGTGCCAGCAGTTACGGGAATCAGCCCCAGCATTTT
J: TRBJ1-2; size: few; D: TRBD1; V: TRBV7-2; CDR3: CASSLARGQAAGYTF; DNA: TGTGCCAGCAGCTTAGCGAGGGGACAGGCAGCTGGCTACACCTTC
J: TRBJ2-7; size: few; D: TRBD1; V: TRBV28; CDR3: CASSTPGGGSYEQYF; DNA: TGTGCCAGCAGTACCCCAGGGGGTGGTTCATACGAGCAGTACTTC
J: TRBJ2-6; size: -; D: TRBD1; V: TRBV13; CDR3: CASSFWWDRGLSGANVLTF; DNA: TGTGCCAGCAGCTTTTGGTGGGACAGGGGTTTGTCTGGGGCCAACGTCCTGACTTTC
J: TRBJ2-7; size: -; D: TRBD1; V: TRBV10-3; CDR3: CATWTGGLSEQYF; DNA: TGTGCCACTTGGACAGGGGGTTTGAGCGAGCAGTACTTC
J: TRBJ2-3; size: many; D: -; V: TRBV5-4; CDR3: CASSSLKADTQYF; DNA: TGTGCCAGCAGCTCTTTAAAGGCAGATACGCAGTATTTT
J: TRBJ2-5; size: -; D: TRBD1; V: TRBV29-1; CDR3: CSVAPGTGGGETQYF; DNA: TGCAGCGTTGCGCCCGGGACAGGGGGCGGGGAGACCCAGTACTTC
J: TRBJ2-7; size: many; D: TRBD2; V: TRBV2; CDR3: CASRLTSGRPYF; DNA: TGTGCCAGCAGATTGACTAGCGGGAGGCCGTACTTC
J: TRBJ1-6; size: -; D: -; V: TRBV27; CDR3: CASSEFYNLPLHF; DNA: TGTGCCAGCAGCGAATTTTATAACCTCCCCCTCCACTTT
J: TRBJ2-7; size: -; D: -; V: TRBV2; CDR3: CASSVQNYEQYF; DNA: TGTGCCAGCAGTGTACAGAACTACGAGCAGTACTTC
J: TRBJ1-2; size: -; D: TRBD1; V: TRBV7-8; CDR3: CASSLLGQGRDGYTF; DNA: TGTGCCAGCAGCTTGCTGGGACAGGGAAGGGATGGCTACACCTTC
J: TRBJ2-3; size: -; D: -; V: TRBV7-8; CDR3: CASDLGGKSGTQYF; DNA: TGTGCCAGCGACTTAGGAGGGAAATCCGGTACGCAGTATTTT
J: TRBJ2-5; size: few; D: -; V: TRBV10-1; CDR3: CASSEGVEETQYF; DNA: TGCGCCAGCAGTGAGGGGGTTGAAGAGACCCAGTACTTC
J: TRBJ2-3; size: -; D: -; V: TRBV3-1; CDR3: CASSLGGLATSTDTQYF; DNA: TGTGCCAGCAGCCTTGGGGGTCTAGCGACAAGCACAGATACGCAGTATTTT
J: TRBJ2-1; size: -; D: -; V: TRBV15; CDR3: CATSSEQQRNSFF; DNA: TGTGCCACCAGCAGCGAGCAGCAGCGGAACTCGTTCTTC
J: TRBJ2-2; size: many; D: -; V: TRBV12-3/TRBV12-4; CDR3: CASSQRELFF; DNA: TGTGCCAGCAGTCAGAGGGAGCTGTTTTTT
J: TRBJ2-3; size: -; D: TRBD1; V: TRBV10-3; CDR3: CAISVGQNTDTQYF; DNA: TGTGCCATCAGTGTGGGACAGAACACAGATACGCAGTATTTT
J: TRBJ2-7; size: -; D: -; V: TRBV3-1; CDR3: CASGSEQYF; DNA: TGTGCCAGCGGGTCCGAGCAGTACTTC
J: TRBJ1-5; size: few; D: -; V: TRBV28; CDR3: CASSLSPGVGQLLNSNQPQHF; DNA: TGTGCCAGCAGTTTATCTCCCGGTGTAGGACAGCTACTTAATAGCAATCAGCCCCAGCATTTT
J: TRBJ2-7; size: -; D: TRBD1; V: TRBV6-1; CDR3: CASSRARDRRTYEQYF; DNA: TGTGCCAGCAGCCGAGCCCGGGACAGGCGAACCTACGAGCAGTACTTC
J: TRBJ2-3; size: few; D: -; V: TRBV18; CDR3: CASSPGFSTDTQYF; DNA: TGTGCCAGCTCACCAGGGTTTAGCACAGATACGCAGTATTTT
J: TRBJ2-1; size: few; D: -; V: TRBV19; CDR3: CASKRGGANEQFF; DNA: TGTGCCAGTAAAAGGGGGGGGGCGAATGAGCAGTTCTTC
J: TRBJ2-5; size: -; D: TRBD2; V: TRBV7-2; CDR3: CASSLAAGGRGTQYF; DNA: TGTGCCAGCAGCTTAGCAGCGGGAGGGAGAGGGACCCAGTACTTC
J: TRBJ1-5; size: -; D: -; V: TRBV5-1; CDR3: CASSLEVGSQPQHF; DNA: TGCGCCAGCAGCTTGGAAGTCGGGAGTCAGCCCCAGCATTTT
J: TRBJ2-1; size: many; D: -; V: TRBV27; CDR3: CASSLFAGKVNEQFF; DNA: TGTGCCAGCAGTTTATTCGCAGGGAAGGTAAATGAGCAGTTCTTC
J: TRBJ2-7; size: -; D: -; V: TRBV4-2; CDR3: CASSPGTLCEQYF; DNA: TGTGCCAGCAGCCCCGGGACACTCTGCGAGCAGTACTTC
J: TRBJ2-1; size: few; D: -; V: TRBV2; CDR3: CASSEEGTAVSYNEQFF; DNA: TGTGCCAGCAGTGAAGAGGGAACAGCCGTCTCCTACAATGAGCAGTTCTTC